This TCR beta chain is from a study of T cell responses to AZD1222 COVID-19 vaccine. General observations from the study: A mostly white British donor set with more females was recruited, and clonal diversity was possibly underestimated.

In the case of this clone: No antigen is known for it.

Some clones are missing from TCRdb's copy, which holds only in-frame ones; the method was immunoSEQ multiplex PCR. The table includes about 120,000 clones, more than 85% detected once. Germline lookup yields CDR1 SNHLY and CDR2 FYNNEI. This CDR3 is built from 16 residues. Trimming pared 3 bases from V and 1 base from J, leaving 13 bases between. The sequence was obtained from an adult who received the AZD1222 COVID-19 vaccine. The sample was peripheral blood, taken 28 days after the second AZD1222 dose. V gene TRBV2 combines with J gene TRBJ1-5; no clear D gene. In nucleotides, the CDR3 is TGTGCCAGCAGTGATCCCATAGGTAGCAGCAATCAGCCCCAGCATTTT. Its translation: CASSDPIGSSNQPQHF.